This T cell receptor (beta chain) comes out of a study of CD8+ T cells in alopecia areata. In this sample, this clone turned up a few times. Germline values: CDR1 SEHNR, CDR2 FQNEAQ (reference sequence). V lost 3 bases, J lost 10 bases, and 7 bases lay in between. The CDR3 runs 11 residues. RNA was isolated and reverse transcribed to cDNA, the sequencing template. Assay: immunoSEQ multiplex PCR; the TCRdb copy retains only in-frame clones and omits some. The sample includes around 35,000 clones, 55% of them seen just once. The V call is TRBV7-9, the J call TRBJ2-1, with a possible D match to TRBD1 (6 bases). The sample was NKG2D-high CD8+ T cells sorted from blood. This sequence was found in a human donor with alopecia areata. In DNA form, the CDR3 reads TGTGCCAGCAGCTTCACAGGGGAGCAGTTCTTC. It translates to CASSFTGEQFF.